The present T cell receptor (beta chain) was sequenced within a study of cytomegalovirus exposure and HLA in healthy donors. The CDR3 consists of 16 residues. Looked up from germline, CDR1 is LGHNA and CDR2 is YNFKEQ. J lost 4 bases, V lost 4 bases, and 5 bases had no gene match. Study findings and constraints: Based on reports, TCR beta sequences accurately predicted HLA-A and HLA-B alleles for most subjects. Later analysis associated a missense DCLRE1C variant with TCR beta V- and J-gene trimming.

PCR primers comprised 60 Vbeta and 13 Jbeta primers. Repertoires were generated with immunoSEQ multiplex PCR, while TCRdb's copy carries only in-frame clones and drops some. The repertoire holds roughly 120,000 clones, with over 60% as singletons. Of note for this clone: Its antigen is not identified.

The sequence derives from a woman aged 40 to 50 in good health and CMV-seropositive. The material sequenced was PBMCs. The chain has TRBV4-2 and TRBJ2-2; 11 positions match TRBD2. CDR3 amino acids: CASSPQGTSGTGELFF. DNA for the CDR3: TGTGCCAGCAGCCCTCAGGGGACTAGCGGCACCGGGGAGCTGTTTTTT.